The subject of this entry is one TCR beta chain. Some clones are missing from TCRdb's copy, which holds only in-frame ones; the method was immunoSEQ multiplex PCR. The sample consists of 100,000 or so clones, 85% to 95% of them appearing once. The entry originates in a study of T cell changes during pregnancy in multiple sclerosis. The ends were cut back, 3 bases at V and 8 bases at J, with 10 bases in the middle. The CDR3 runs to 12 residues. Germline assignment: CDR1 MNHNS and CDR2 SASEGT. The starting material was peripheral blood, obtained in the third trimester of pregnancy. The source of this sequence is a female donor with multiple sclerosis, enrolled in a pregnancy study. The rearrangement links TRBV6-1 to TRBJ1-2, with unresolved D. CDR3 in amino acids: CASSDRSWGYTF. The CDR3 DNA reads TGTGCCAGCAGTGACCGGTCTTGGGGCTACACCTTC.